The 20 T cell receptor beta chains listed next were all sequenced from one sample in a study of beta chain features in type 1 diabetes listed by TCRdb under 2018. Preparation of the library involved the immunoSEQ multiplex PCR assay. All of the isolated RNA was reverse transcribed with the High Capacity cDNA Reverse Transcription Kit, so expressed TCRB transcripts were sequenced. Drawn from immuneACCESS, this table holds only the in-frame rearrangements with V and J called that TCRdb kept. Clones are partly lost; checked studies trace under half to an unresolved V gene and leave the rest unexplained. This sample has around 150,000 clones in its table, and less than 9.5% of those were observed once. The ten largest clones take up 0.55% to 0.65% of the sample. Material: central memory CD4+ T cells from blood. All receptors come from a man between 18 and 35 years old in good health.

This clone appeared many times. J is TRBJ2-5 and V is TRBV7-2, with a possible D match to TRBD1 (6 bases). Germline CDR1 is SGHTA and CDR2 is FQGNSA. The CDR3 loop spans 16 amino acids. V lost 5 bases and J 5 bases, leaving 21 bases between the germline ends. CDR3 sequence: CASSDWTDDLGETQYF. The DNA of the CDR3 is TGTGCCAGCAGCGACTGGACAGATGACCTTGGGGAGACCCAGTACTTC.

This clone was observed many times. CDR3 protein: CATSRTGGEQYF. CDR3 bases: TGTGCCACCAGTCGAACCGGGGGCGAGCAGTACTTC. The chain is built from TRBV15 and TRBJ2-7, with D perhaps matching TRBD2 (6 bases). Trimming took 6 bases from V and 6 from J, leaving 12 bases between them. Germline CDR1 LNHNV, CDR2 YYDKDF (reference sequence). CDR3 length: 12 amino acids. Full variable domain (missing parts from reference TRBV15 and TRBJ2-7): DAMVIQNPRYQVTQFGKPVTLSCSQTLNHNVMYWYQQKSSQAPKLLFHYYDKDFNNEADTPDNFQSRRPNTSFCFLDIRSPGLGDTAMYLCATSRTGGEQYFGPGTRLTVT.

This clone was picked up a small number of times. The chain employs TRBV5-6 and TRBJ2-3, with 9 bases that match TRBD1. Germline CDR1 SGHDT, CDR2 YYEEEE. V shed 4 bases, J shed 4 bases, and the junction held 4 bases outside the gene matches. This CDR3 region has 14 residues. The CDR3 protein is CASSPRQGADTQYF. The CDR3 DNA reads as TGTGCCAGCAGCCCTCGACAGGGGGCAGATACGCAGTATTTT.

The rearrangement joins TRBV7-2 to TRBJ2-4; the match to TRBD2 covers 14 bases. This CDR3 spans 19 amino acids. The ends lost 2 bases at V and 0 bases at J; junction bases unmatched: 6. From germline, CDR1 is SGHTA and CDR2 FQGNSA. The CDR3 spells CASSLRGLAGALAKNIQYF. The CDR3 nucleotides are TGTGCCAGCAGCTTAAGGGGACTAGCGGGGGCCCTAGCCAAAAACATTCAGTACTTC.

The genes are TRBV6-1 and TRBJ2-5, with 10 nucleotides matching TRBD1. The CDR3 runs to 14 residues. Germline V gene lookup returns CDR1 MNHNS and CDR2 SASEGT. V shed 6 bases, J shed 5 bases, and the junction held 6 bases outside the gene matches. The CDR3 sequence: CASSGQGVRETQYF. The CDR3 region has the DNA TGTGCCAGCAGCGGACAGGGGGTCCGGGAGACCCAGTACTTC.

J is TRBJ2-6 and V is TRBV4-3; D remains ambiguous. Trimming took 1 base from V and 13 from J, leaving 5 bases between them. The CDR3 extends over 11 amino acids. Germline CDR1 is LGHNA and CDR2 is YSLEER. This chain's CDR3 is CASSQVGVLTF. CDR3 coding DNA: TGCGCCAGCAGCCAAGTCGGTGTCCTGACTTTC.

There are many counts of this clone. The rearrangement joins TRBV18 to TRBJ1-1; no definite D call. V gave up 4 bases and J gave up 5 bases, with 11 bases separating them. Germline CDR1 and CDR2: KGHSH and LQKENI. The CDR3 runs to 13 residues. The CDR3 DNA reads TGTGCCAGCTCACTTGGACTTCTGACTGAAGCTTTCTTT. It specifies CASSLGLLTEAFF.

Ten or more counts support this clone. V usage is TRBV5-4 and J usage is TRBJ2-6, with D possibly TRBD1 on 6 matching bases. Germline assignment: CDR1 SGHNT and CDR2 YYREEE (reference sequence). The CDR3 length is 15 residues. Trimming removed 4 bases from V and 4 bases from J, with 12 bases in between. The CDR3 nucleotides are TGTGCCAGCAGCCGCCGGGACACCGGGGCCAACGTCCTGACTTTC. It codes for CASSRRDTGANVLTF.

This clone has a handful of counts. The chain is built from TRBV19 and TRBJ2-5, with D perhaps matching TRBD1 (6 bases). Germline CDR1 reads LNHDA; CDR2 reads SQIVND (reference sequence). V gave up 5 bases and J gave up 5 bases, with 9 bases separating them. The CDR3 extends over 12 amino acids. This CDR3 reads CASSVQGETQYF. The CDR3 nucleotides are TGTGCCAGTAGTGTACAGGGTGAGACCCAGTACTTC.

V usage is TRBV19 and J usage is TRBJ2-1; 8 positions agree with TRBD2. The CDR3 is made up of 13 amino acids. Germline CDR1 reads LNHDA; CDR2 reads SQIVND (reference sequence). The V segment lost 7 bases and the J segment 10 bases; nucleotides outside the gene matches: 9. CDR3 sequence reads: CASMFSAGGEQFF. DNA of the CDR3: TGTGCCAGTATGTTCTCTGCGGGAGGAGAGCAGTTCTTC.

In the case of this clone: Other DNA variants within this sample encode the same CDR3. The V gene is TRBV19, the J gene TRBJ2-5, with D maybe TRBD2 (6 bases). V shed 5 bases and J shed 2 bases, with 9 bases lying between them. This CDR3 is built from 13 residues. Germline values: CDR1 LNHDA, CDR2 SQIVND (reference sequence). CDR3 DNA: TGTGCCAGTAGTCGGAGGGTACAAGAGACCCAGTACTTC. Translation gives CASSRRVQETQYF.

The chain carries TRBV27 and TRBJ2-3; a possible D gene is TRBD2 (6 bases). V lost 11 bases, J lost 3 bases, and 21 bases lay in between. The germline gives CDR1 MNHEY, CDR2 SMNVEV (reference sequence). This CDR3 is built from 15 residues. This CDR3 reads CAAHRGSGGTDTQYF. The CDR3 DNA follows: TGTGCCGCTCACCGGGGGTCGGGCGGGACAGATACGCAGTATTTT.

The chain uses TRBV27 and TRBJ2-7; TRBD2 matches at 13 bases. V lost 4 bases, J lost 4 bases, and 7 bases stayed unmatched. Germline V CDR1 and CDR2: MNHEY, SMNVEV (reference sequence). This CDR3 is built from 16 residues. CDR3 sequence: CASSSPGLAGRYEQYF. CDR3 nucleotides: TGTGCCAGCAGTTCCCCGGGACTAGCGGGAAGATACGAGCAGTACTTC.

The CDR3 DNA is TGTGCCAGCAGCCGGGGGACAGGTAGCTCTGGAAACACCATATATTTT. Translation: CASSRGTGSSGNTIYF. The J gene is TRBJ1-3, the V gene TRBV5-4; 8 bases map to TRBD1. The CDR3 sequence is 16 residues long. Germline CDR1 and CDR2: SGHNT and YYREEE (reference sequence). V lost 4 bases and J lost 0; bases outside the gene matches: 6.

This clone showed up just a few times. The chain employs TRBV19 and TRBJ1-1; D unresolved. The length of the CDR3 is 13 residues. CDR1 and CDR2 (germline): LNHDA, SQIVND (reference sequence). With 5 bases removed from V and 5 bases from J, the gap between germline ends came to 12 bases. In nucleotides, the CDR3 is TGTGCCAGTAGTGAGCCCAGAGGGACTGAAGCTTTCTTT. Translating it yields CASSEPRGTEAFF.

This clone was observed many times. V and J are TRBV19 and TRBJ1-1; D unresolved. Germline CDR1 and CDR2: LNHDA and SQIVND (reference sequence). Trimming cost V 3 bases and J 0 bases, with 5 bases left between them. The CDR3 totals 13 residues. This chain's CDR3 is CASSIHMNTEAFF. CDR3 nucleotides: TGTGCCAGTAGTATCCACATGAACACTGAAGCTTTCTTT. The complete variable domain, with remaining parts taken from reference TRBV19 and TRBJ1-1, reads DGGITQSPKYLFRKEGQNVTLSCEQNLNHDAMYWYRQDPGQGLRLIYYSQIVNDFQKGDIAEGYSVSREKKESFPLTVTSAQKNPTAFYLCASSIHMNTEAFFGQGTRLTVV.

The gene calls are TRBV27 and TRBJ2-7, with D possibly TRBD1 on 6 matching bases. Germline CDR1 reads MNHEY; CDR2 reads SMNVEV (reference sequence). The V and J ends lost 3 bases and 2 bases respectively, with 14 bases between them. The CDR3 has 15 residues. CDR3 bases: TGTGCCAGCAGTTTCGGTGGGGGCCCCACCTACGAGCAGTACTTC. This sequence encodes CASSFGGGPTYEQYF.

The J gene is TRBJ2-5, the V gene TRBV12-5; 10 bases agree with TRBD2. From germline, CDR1 is LGHNT and CDR2 FRNRAP. With V trimmed by 5 bases and J by 5 bases, 11 bases remained unmatched. The CDR3 runs 16 residues. The CDR3 reads CASGQTSGAAGETQYF. Written as DNA, the CDR3 is TGTGCTAGTGGTCAAACTAGCGGGGCCGCGGGGGAGACCCAGTACTTC.

The chain joins TRBV28 to TRBJ1-3; maybe TRBD1 (5 bases). Germline assignment: CDR1 MDHEN and CDR2 SYDVKM. V lost 5 bases to trimming and J lost 0 bases, with 8 bases between them. This CDR3 is 14 amino acids long. CDR3 sequence: CASSATDSGNTIYF. The DNA for the CDR3 is TGTGCCAGCAGTGCGACAGACTCTGGAAACACCATATATTTT.

This clone was found a few times. J is TRBJ2-3 and V is TRBV28; 8 bases map to TRBD2. Looked up from germline, CDR1 is MDHEN and CDR2 is SYDVKM. This CDR3 spans 15 amino acids. Trimming at V came to 7 bases and at J to 1 base, leaving 7 bases not matched to a gene. The CDR3 here is CASTRGGAGTDTQYF. The CDR3 bases are TGTGCCAGCACCCGGGGGGGGGCCGGCACAGATACGCAGTATTTT.